This T cell receptor (beta chain) was recorded in a study of radiation and T cells in renal cell carcinoma. The overall study: Nephrectomy followed 15 Gy stereotactic body radiation by 4 weeks.

The CDR3 has 17 residues. Germline CDR1 and CDR2: SGDLS and YYNGEE. V lost 0 bases and J lost 4, with 17 bases in between. Profiling relied on immunoSEQ multiplex PCR, and the TCRdb table lists in-frame clones only, not all of them. The repertoire holds about 160,000 clones, with around 90% as singletons. Time point here: baseline pretreatment blood. Treatment defined: 15 Gy SBRT to primary tumor, nephrectomy 4 weeks later. The tumor was a clear cell renal cell carcinoma. Study-level results: From baseline, blood top tumor clonotypes peaked at 2 weeks post-radiation. No pretreatment tumor biopsies were available for baseline clonotypes.

Details on this clone: Its antigen is currently unknown.

The sample in question was blood, obtained from a patient whose treatment included radiotherapy and nephrectomy. This chain joins TRBV9 and TRBJ2-1; TRBD2 might be the D (6 bases). The source is a woman aged 70-85 years with renal cell carcinoma. In DNA, the CDR3 is TGTGCCAGCAGCGTAGGGATTTTGGCGGGGAGTTACAATGAGCAGTTCTTC. Translating it yields CASSVGILAGSYNEQFF.